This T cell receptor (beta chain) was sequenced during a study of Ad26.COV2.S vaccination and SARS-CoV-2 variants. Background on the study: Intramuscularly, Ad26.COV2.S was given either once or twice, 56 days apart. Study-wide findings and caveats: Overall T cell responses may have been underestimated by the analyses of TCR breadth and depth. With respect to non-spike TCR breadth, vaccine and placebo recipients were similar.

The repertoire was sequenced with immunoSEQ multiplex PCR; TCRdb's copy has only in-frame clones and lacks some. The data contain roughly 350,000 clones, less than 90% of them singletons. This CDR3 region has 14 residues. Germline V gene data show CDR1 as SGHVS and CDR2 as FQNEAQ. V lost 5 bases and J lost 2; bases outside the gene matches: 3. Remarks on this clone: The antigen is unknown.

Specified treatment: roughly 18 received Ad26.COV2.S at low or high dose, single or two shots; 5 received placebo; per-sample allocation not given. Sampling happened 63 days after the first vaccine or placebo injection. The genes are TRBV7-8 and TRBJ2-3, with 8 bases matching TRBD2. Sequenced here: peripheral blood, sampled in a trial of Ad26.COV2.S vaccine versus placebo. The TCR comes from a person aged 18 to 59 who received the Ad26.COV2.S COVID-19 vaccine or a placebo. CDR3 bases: TGTGCCAGCAGCCCCGGGAGGGTCACAGATACGCAGTATTTT. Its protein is CASSPGRVTDTQYF.